This T cell receptor (beta chain) was recovered during a study of Ad26.COV2.S vaccination and SARS-CoV-2 variants. Study results and caveats: It is possible that the TCR breadth and depth analyses underestimated the total T cell responses. Vaccinated individuals (as opposed to placebo recipients) had higher spike-specific TCR breadth.

Germline V lookup: CDR1 SEHNR, CDR2 FQNEAQ (reference sequence). The CDR3 runs to 13 residues. Trimming at V came to 5 bases and at J to 3 bases, leaving 2 bases not matched to a gene. Remarks on this clone: Its target is unknown.

Some clones are missing from TCRdb's copy, which holds only in-frame ones; the method was immunoSEQ multiplex PCR. The sample gives hundreds of thousands of clones, roughly 90% of which show up once; 1.5% to 2% is in the top ten. Treatment noted: roughly 20 received Ad26.COV2.S at low or high dose, single or two shots; roughly five received placebo; per-sample allocation not given. Samples analyzed were those drawn on day 63 after the first vaccine or placebo injection. V is TRBV7-9 and J is TRBJ1-2; 8 positions match TRBD1. This clonotype was sampled from a person aged 18-60 years who received the Ad26.COV2.S COVID-19 vaccine or a placebo. The sequencing here drew on peripheral blood, taken in a trial of Ad26.COV2.S vaccine versus placebo. CDR3 amino acids: CASSRGQDYGYTF. CDR3 DNA: TGTGCCAGCAGCCGGGGACAGGACTATGGCTACACCTTC.